This T cell receptor (beta chain) came from a study of T cells in Graves' hyperthyroidism and ophthalmopathy. This CDR3 is built from 15 residues. With 3 bases clipped from V and 2 bases from J, the junction kept 6 bases outside the gene matches. The TCR beta CDR3 regions underwent amplification using RNA transcripts as the source. During a first-round RT-PCR of the TCR CDR3, the HTBI primer set was used. MiXCR was run by TCRdb on the multiplex PCR reads, yielding one entry per CDR3 protein. The table records roughly 700,000 distinct CDR3 sequences, 14% of them present only once. Newly diagnosed hyperthyroidism patients aged 18 to 65 years had disease lasting under 2 months. Patients with uncontrolled infections, other autoimmune diseases, pregnancy or lactation were excluded. Diagnosis rested on symptoms, serum thyroxine and TRAb, thyroid ultrasound, and orbital computed tomography. Broader study findings: Most thyroid clonotypes that were expanded above 0.001 also turned up in blood.

Notes on this clonotype: Its antigen is currently unknown.

The clonotype comes from a young woman with Graves' hyperthyroidism. This chain links TRBV12-3 or TRBV12-4 with TRBJ2-7; 8 bases line up with TRBD1. The sample taken for sequencing was blood. In DNA, the CDR3 is TGTGCCAGCAGTTTTGGGACAGGCCGCACCTACGAGCAGTACTTC. The encoded protein is CASSFGTGRTYEQYF.